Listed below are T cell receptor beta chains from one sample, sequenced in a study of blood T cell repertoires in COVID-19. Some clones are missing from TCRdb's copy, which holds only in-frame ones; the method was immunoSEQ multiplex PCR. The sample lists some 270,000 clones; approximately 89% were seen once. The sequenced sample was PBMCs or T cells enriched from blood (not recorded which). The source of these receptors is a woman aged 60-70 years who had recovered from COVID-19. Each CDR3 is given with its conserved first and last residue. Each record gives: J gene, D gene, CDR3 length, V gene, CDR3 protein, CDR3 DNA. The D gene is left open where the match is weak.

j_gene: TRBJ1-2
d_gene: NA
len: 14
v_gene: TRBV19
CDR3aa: CASSIQGVGYGYTF
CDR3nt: TGTGCCAGTAGTATACAGGGTGTGGGCTATGGCTACACCTTC

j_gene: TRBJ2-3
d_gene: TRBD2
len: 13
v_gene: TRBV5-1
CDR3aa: CASSLTSIDTQYF
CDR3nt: TGCGCCAGCAGTTTGACTAGCATAGATACGCAGTATTTT

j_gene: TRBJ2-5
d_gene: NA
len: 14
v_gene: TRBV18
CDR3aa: CASSPTAQRETQYF
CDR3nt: TGTGCCAGCTCACCAACGGCCCAGCGCGAGACCCAGTACTTC

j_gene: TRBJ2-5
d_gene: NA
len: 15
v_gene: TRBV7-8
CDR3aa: CASSSQGYDQETQYF
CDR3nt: TGTGCCAGCAGCTCTCAGGGGTACGACCAAGAGACCCAGTACTTC

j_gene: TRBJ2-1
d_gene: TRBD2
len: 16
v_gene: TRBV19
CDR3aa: CATEGLAGGSYNEQFF
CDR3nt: TGTGCCACGGAGGGACTAGCGGGAGGTTCCTACAATGAGCAGTTCTTC

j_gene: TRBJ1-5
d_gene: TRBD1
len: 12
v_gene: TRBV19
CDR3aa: CASGTGWQPQHF
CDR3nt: TGTGCCAGCGGGACAGGGTGGCAGCCCCAGCATTTT

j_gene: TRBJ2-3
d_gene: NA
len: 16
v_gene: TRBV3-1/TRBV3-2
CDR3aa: CASSQPTGVGTDTQYF
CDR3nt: TGTGCCAGCAGCCAACCTACGGGAGTTGGGACAGATACGCAGTATTTT

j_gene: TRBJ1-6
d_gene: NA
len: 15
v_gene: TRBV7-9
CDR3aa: CASSLADRDWSPLHF
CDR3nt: TGTGCCAGCAGCTTAGCGGACCGGGATTGGTCACCCCTCCACTTT

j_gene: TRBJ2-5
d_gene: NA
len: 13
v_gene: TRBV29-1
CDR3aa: CSVGIWGAETQYF
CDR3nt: TGCAGCGTTGGGATTTGGGGAGCGGAGACCCAGTACTTC

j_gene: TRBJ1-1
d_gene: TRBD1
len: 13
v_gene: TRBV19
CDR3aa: CASSSQGGTEAFF
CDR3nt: TGTGCCAGTAGTTCACAGGGGGGCACTGAAGCTTTCTTT

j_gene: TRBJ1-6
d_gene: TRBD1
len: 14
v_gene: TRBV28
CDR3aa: CASSQAGGNSPLHF
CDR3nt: TGTGCCAGCAGCCAAGCAGGGGGGAATTCACCCCTCCACTTT

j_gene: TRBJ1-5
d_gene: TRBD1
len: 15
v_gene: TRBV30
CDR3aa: CAWRTRTGARQPQHF
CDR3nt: TGTGCCTGGAGAACCCGGACAGGGGCTCGGCAGCCCCAGCATTTT

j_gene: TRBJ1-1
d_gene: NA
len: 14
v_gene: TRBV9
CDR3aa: CASCPGGGLFEAFF
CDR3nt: TGTGCCAGCTGTCCGGGGGGCGGCCTTTTTGAAGCTTTCTTT

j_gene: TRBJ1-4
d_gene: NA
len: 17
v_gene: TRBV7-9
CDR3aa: CASSLGRGGATNEKLFF
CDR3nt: TGTGCCAGCAGCTTAGGCAGAGGGGGTGCCACTAATGAAAAACTGTTTTTT

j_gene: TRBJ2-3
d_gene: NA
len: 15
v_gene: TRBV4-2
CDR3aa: CASSQVGGNTDTQYF
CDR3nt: TGTGCCAGCAGCCAAGTTGGAGGGAACACAGATACGCAGTATTTT

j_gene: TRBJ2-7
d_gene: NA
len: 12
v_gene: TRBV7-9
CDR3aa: CASSFISYEQYF
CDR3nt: TGTGCCAGCAGCTTCATCTCCTACGAGCAGTACTTC

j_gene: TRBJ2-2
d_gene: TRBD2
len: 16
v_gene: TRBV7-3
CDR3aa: CASSLAGGPNTGELFF
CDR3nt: TGTGCCAGCAGCTTGGCGGGAGGGCCGAACACCGGGGAGCTGTTTTTT

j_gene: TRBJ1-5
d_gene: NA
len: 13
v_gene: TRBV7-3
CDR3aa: CASSSSQDQPQHF
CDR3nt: TGTGCCAGCAGCTCTTCACAGGATCAGCCCCAGCATTTT

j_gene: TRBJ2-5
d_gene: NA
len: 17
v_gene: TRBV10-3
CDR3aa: CAISGRSTSPLEKTQYF
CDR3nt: TGTGCCATCAGTGGTCGGTCGACTAGTCCGTTGGAGAAGACCCAGTACTTC

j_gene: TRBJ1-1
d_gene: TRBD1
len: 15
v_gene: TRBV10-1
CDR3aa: CASSEGQGADTEAFF
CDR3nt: TGCGCCAGCAGTGAGGGACAGGGGGCTGACACTGAAGCTTTCTTT

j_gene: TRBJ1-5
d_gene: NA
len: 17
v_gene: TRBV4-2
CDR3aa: CASSHTGTPNSNQPQHF
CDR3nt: TGTGCCAGCAGCCATACCGGGACACCAAATAGCAATCAGCCCCAGCATTTT

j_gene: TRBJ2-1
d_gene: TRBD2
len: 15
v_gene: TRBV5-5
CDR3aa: CASRLGLLLYNEQFF
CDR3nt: TGTGCCAGCAGATTGGGACTACTCCTCTACAATGAGCAGTTCTTC